The present T cell receptor beta chain was sequenced within a study of human T cells and chemical hapten exposure. Study overall: Patch tests put 0.01% DPC on the upper back, read at 6 days. Minor pooled library volume differences mainly drove per-sample TCR yield variation. Overall study results and limits: Patch test score showed a positive correlation with PT1 expanded TCR counts.

The table lists this clonotype with many counts. Its cognate antigen is unknown. Specified time point: patch test 1, 2 weeks after DPC sensitization. As for treatment: therapeutic diphenylcyclopropenone sensitization with weekly scalp DPC. RNA extraction used unfractionated whole blood as the source of total RNA. TCRdb re-derived calls from the RACE reads in MiXCR, one entry per CDR3 protein. The sample yields roughly 34,000 distinct CDR3 sequences, around 6.4% seen once. This CDR3 has 16 residues. Per germline, CDR1 SGHAT and CDR2 FQNNGV. Trimming cost V 5 bases and J 2 bases, with 19 bases left between them.

The sequencing used whole blood, collected in connection with sensitization to the hapten diphenylcyclopropenone (DPC). The TCR comes from a woman in her 30s with alopecia areata. Some clones in this sample may be carry-over from other donors' samples. The V gene is TRBV11-2, the J gene TRBJ2-7; D may be TRBD2 (5 bases). DNA of the CDR3: TGTGCCAGCAGCCCGAACAACCGACGGGGAACCTACGAGCAGTACTTC. Its translation is CASSPNNRRGTYEQYF. Filled out from reference TRBV11-2 and TRBJ2-7, the complete variable domain reads EAGVAQSPRYKIIEKRQSVAFWCNPISGHATLYWYQQILGQGPKLLIQFQNNGVVDDSQLPKDRFSAERLKGVDSTLKIQPAKLEDSAVYLCASSPNNRRGTYEQYFGPGTRLTVT.